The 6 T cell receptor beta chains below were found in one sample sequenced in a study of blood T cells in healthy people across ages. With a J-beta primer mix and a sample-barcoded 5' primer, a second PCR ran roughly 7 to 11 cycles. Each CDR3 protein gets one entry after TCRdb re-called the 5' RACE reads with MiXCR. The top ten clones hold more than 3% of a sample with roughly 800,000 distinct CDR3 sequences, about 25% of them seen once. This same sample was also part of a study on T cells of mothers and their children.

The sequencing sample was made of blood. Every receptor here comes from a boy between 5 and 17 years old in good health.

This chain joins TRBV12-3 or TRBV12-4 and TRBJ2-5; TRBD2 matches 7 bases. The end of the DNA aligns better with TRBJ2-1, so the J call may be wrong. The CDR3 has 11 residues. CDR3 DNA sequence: TGTGCCAGCAGGCTTAGCGGGGAGCAGTTCTTC. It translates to CASRLSGEQFF.

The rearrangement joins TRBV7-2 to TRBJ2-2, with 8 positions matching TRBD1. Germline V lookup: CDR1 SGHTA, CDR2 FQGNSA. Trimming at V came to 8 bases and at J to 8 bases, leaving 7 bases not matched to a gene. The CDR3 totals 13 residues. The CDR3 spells CASHRGFSGELFF. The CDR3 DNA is TGTGCCAGCCACAGGGGGTTTAGTGGGGAGCTGTTTTTT.

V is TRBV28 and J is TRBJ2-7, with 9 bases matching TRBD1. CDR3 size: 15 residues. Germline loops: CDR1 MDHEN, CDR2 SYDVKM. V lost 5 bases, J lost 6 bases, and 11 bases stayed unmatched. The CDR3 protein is CASSAPGQGFGEQYF. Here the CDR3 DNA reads TGTGCCAGCAGTGCGCCGGGACAGGGATTCGGCGAGCAGTACTTC.

The CDR3 spells CASSLTGSEEPQHF. The CDR3 nucleotides read TGTGCCAGCAGTTTGACAGGGTCGGAGGAGCCCCAGCATTTT. The chain has TRBV27 and TRBJ1-5; 7 nucleotides match TRBD1. J lost 8 bases, V lost 3 bases, and 7 bases had no gene match. CDR3 size: 14 residues. Germline assignment: CDR1 MNHEY and CDR2 SMNVEV (reference sequence).

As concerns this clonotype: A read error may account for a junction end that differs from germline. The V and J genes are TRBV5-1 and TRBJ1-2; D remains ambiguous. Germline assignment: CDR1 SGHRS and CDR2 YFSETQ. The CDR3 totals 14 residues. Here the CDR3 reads CASSLRQIGYGCTF. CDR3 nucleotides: TGCGCCAGCAGCTTGAGGCAGATTGGATATGGCTGCACCTTC.

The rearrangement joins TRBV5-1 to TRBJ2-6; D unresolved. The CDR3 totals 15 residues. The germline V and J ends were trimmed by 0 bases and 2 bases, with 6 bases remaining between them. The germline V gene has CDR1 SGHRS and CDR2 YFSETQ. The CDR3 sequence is CASSLDRPGANVLTF. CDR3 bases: TGCGCCAGCAGCTTGGACAGACCTGGGGCCAACGTCCTGACTTTC. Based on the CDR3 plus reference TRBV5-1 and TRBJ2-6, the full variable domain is KAGVTQTPRYLIKTRGQQVTLSCSPISGHRSVSWYQQTPGQGLQFLFEYFSETQRNKGNFPGRFSGRQFSNSRSEMNVSTLELGDSALYLCASSLDRPGANVLTFGAGSRLTVL.